The 9 T cell receptor beta chains below all came from one sample that was sequenced in a study of shared clonotypes between healthy human individuals. Profiling relied on immunoSEQ multiplex PCR, and the TCRdb table lists in-frame clones only, not all of them. The data hold 2 million to 2.5 million clones, with 85% to 95% observed a single time. Sequencing input: naive CD4+ T cells from PBMCs. Subset reported: CD45RA+ positively selected. All receptors derive from a man between 18 and 29 years old in good health. Some clones in this sample may be carry-over from other donors' samples.

The genes are TRBV16 and TRBJ1-3, with D perhaps matching TRBD1 (6 bases). The CDR3 contains 15 residues. Per germline, CDR1 KGHSY and CDR2 FQNENV. Trimming left V 4 bases short and J 4 bases short, with 14 bases between. CDR3 sequence reads: CASSPTGGGGNTIYF. The CDR3 DNA sequence: TGTGCCAGCAGCCCCACGGGGGGCGGAGGAAACACCATATATTTT.

The gene calls are TRBV6-1 and TRBJ2-1; 11 bases map to TRBD2. The CDR3 is 13 residues long. The germline CDR1 and CDR2 sequences are MNHNS and SASEGT. Unmatched junction bases numbered 7, after V lost 5 bases and J lost 13 bases. The CDR3 coding sequence is TGTGCCAGCAGTTTAGCGGGAGGGCCTAGTCAGTTCTTC. Protein product: CASSLAGGPSQFF.

This clone has only one observation. The CDR3 protein is CASSRGQGEKLFF. The CDR3 DNA reads as TGTGCCAGCAGCAGGGGACAGGGGGAAAAACTGTTTTTT. V gene TRBV7-3 combines with J gene TRBJ1-4; 10 nucleotides align to TRBD1. The germline V gene encodes CDR1 SGHTA and CDR2 FQGTGA. This CDR3 comprises 13 residues. V was clipped by 5 bases and J by 8 bases; unmatched bases: 2.

The genes are TRBV7-3 and TRBJ2-7; 7 nucleotides align to TRBD1. CDR1 and CDR2 (germline): SGHTA, FQGTGA. Germline trimming cut 3 bases from V and 7 bases from J; bases unmatched to any gene: 6. This CDR3 is built from 13 residues. In DNA, the CDR3 is TGTGCCAGCAGCTTCTTAGGACAGGCTGAGCAGTACTTC. Amino acids: CASSFLGQAEQYF.

This sequence joins TRBV30 and TRBJ2-1, with D uncertain. Germline V gene data show CDR1 as GTSNPN and CDR2 as SVGIG (reference sequence). The CDR3 has 13 residues. The V gene lost 2 bases and the J gene lost 10 bases, with 15 bases spanning the gap. CDR3 region: CAWSLGVPPEQFF. The DNA of the CDR3 is TGTGCCTGGAGTTTAGGAGTGCCCCCGGAGCAGTTCTTC.

In its sample, this clone was seen once. This CDR3 is CASSLDSNSYEQYF. The CDR3 coding sequence is TGTGCCAGCAGCTTAGACTCTAACAGCTACGAGCAGTACTTC. This sequence joins TRBV7-9 and TRBJ2-7; D is unresolved. The CDR3 has 14 amino acids. CDR1 and CDR2 (germline): SEHNR, FQNEAQ (reference sequence). Trimming shortened V by 1 base and J by 3 bases, and 10 bases separated the two germline ends.

The chain couples TRBV5-8 to TRBJ2-5, with unresolved D. Germline V gene data show CDR1 as SGHTS and CDR2 as YDEGEE. The CDR3 runs to 17 residues. Trimming took off 2 bases at V and 3 bases at J, with 20 bases between the two ends. DNA of the CDR3: TGTGCCAGCAGCTTTCACCCGGGCCCATCCATGGAAGAGACCCAGTACTTC. This gives the protein CASSFHPGPSMEETQYF.

The CDR3 DNA reads as TGTGCCAGCAGTTTGGGCCCGTCGGCCGAAAAACTGTTTTTT. This encodes CASSLGPSAEKLFF. The rearrangement uses TRBV27 and TRBJ1-4; D remains ambiguous. This CDR3 is 14 amino acids long. Per germline, CDR1 MNHEY and CDR2 SMNVEV (reference sequence). V lost 3 bases, J lost 8 bases, and 13 bases lay in between.

A note on this clone: The missing conserved phenylalanine or tryptophan at the end of this CDR3 makes a read error likely. No DNA is shown, since the ends of the CDR3 on it are uncertain; the CDR3 is the one TCRdb lists. The V gene is TRBV7-8, the J gene TRBJ1-1; TRBD1, the table's D call, was not compared with the DNA. The CDR3 contains 13 residues when both ends are counted. CDR1 is SGHVS, CDR2 FQNEAQ, per germline. CDR3 sequence: CASSLGAGGTLYL.